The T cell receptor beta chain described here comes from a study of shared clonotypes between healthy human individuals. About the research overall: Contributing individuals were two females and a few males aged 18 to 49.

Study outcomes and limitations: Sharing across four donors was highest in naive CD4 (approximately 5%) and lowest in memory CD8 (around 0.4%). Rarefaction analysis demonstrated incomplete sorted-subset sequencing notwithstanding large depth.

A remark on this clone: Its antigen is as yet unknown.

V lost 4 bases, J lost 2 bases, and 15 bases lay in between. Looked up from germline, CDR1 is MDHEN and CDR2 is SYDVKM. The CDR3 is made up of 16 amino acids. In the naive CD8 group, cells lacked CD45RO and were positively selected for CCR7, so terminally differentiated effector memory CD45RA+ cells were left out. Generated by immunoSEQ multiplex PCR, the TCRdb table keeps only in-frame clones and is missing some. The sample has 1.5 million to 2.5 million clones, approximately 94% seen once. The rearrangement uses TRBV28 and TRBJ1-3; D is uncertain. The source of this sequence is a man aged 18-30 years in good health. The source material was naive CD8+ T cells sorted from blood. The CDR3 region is CASSSPAERTGNTIYF. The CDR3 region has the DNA TGTGCCAGCAGTTCCCCCGCGGAACGAACTGGAAACACCATATATTTT.